Given below is one TCR beta chain in context. The data originate from a study of blood T cell repertoires in COVID-19. Study at large: Material from acute and convalescent COVID-19 was sourced from the United States, Italy and Spain.

Participant reports of clinical history set cohort assignment. Per the authors' pipeline: Estimation of nucleated cell counts relied on the amplification of reference gene primers. The data were produced by immunoSEQ multiplex PCR, yet TCRdb's version contains in-frame clones alone and is incomplete. V, J and clone size were drawn from that table, and D and trimming were deduced from the DNA. The table records hundreds of thousands of clones, 70% to 90% of them present only once. The sequencing input was PBMCs or T cells enriched from blood (not recorded which). The TCR originated in a woman between 40 and 55 years old with acute COVID-19.

CDR3 nucleotides: TGTGCCAGCAGCTTAACCGGTCTAGCGGTTTCCTACAATGAGCAGTTCTTC. This sequence encodes CASSLTGLAVSYNEQFF. The chain uses TRBV7-3 and TRBJ2-1; TRBD2 matches 7 bases. Germline CDR1 and CDR2: SGHTA and FQGTGA. This CDR3 comprises 17 residues. Germline trimming cut 0 bases from V and 1 base from J; bases unmatched to any gene: 6.